These 28 T cell receptor beta chains originate from one sample sequenced in a study of T cells after yellow fever vaccination. TCRdb analysed the 5' RACE reads with MiXCR anew, one entry per CDR3 protein. The data contain more than 300,000 distinct CDR3 sequences, around 6.8% of them seen just once; the ten biggest clones take up roughly 19%. Material: PBMCs, obtained roughly 45 days after the first yellow fever vaccination. These receptors originate from a man aged 18 to 30 who received the YFV17D yellow fever vaccine.

This clonotype occurred a few times. The chain uses TRBV24-1 and TRBJ2-1; 8 bases line up with TRBD2. The V segment lost 5 bases and the J segment 6 bases; nucleotides outside the gene matches: 11. This CDR3 region has 16 residues. Germline-derived CDR1 and CDR2 are KGHDR and SFDVKD. The CDR3 is CATSGFSGGPGNEQFF. The CDR3 region has the DNA TGTGCCACCAGTGGTTTCTCGGGGGGGCCAGGCAATGAGCAGTTCTTC.

The V gene is TRBV12-3 or TRBV12-4, the J gene TRBJ2-1; 10 nucleotides match TRBD1. The junction had 12 bases not matched to a gene; V was cut back by 5 bases and J by 5 bases. The CDR3 loop spans 17 amino acids. CDR3 nucleotides: TGTGCCAGCAGTGAAAAACCTTGGGACAGGGGAGACAATGAGCAGTTCTTC. It translates to CASSEKPWDRGDNEQFF.

This chain joins TRBV18 and TRBJ2-7; D is perhaps TRBD2 (6 bases). The CDR3 has 14 amino acids. Germline V gives CDR1 KGHSH, CDR2 LQKENI. V was trimmed by 4 bases and J by 7 bases, leaving 17 bases between them. In nucleotides, the CDR3 is TGTGCCAGCTCACAGGGGACTGTCCCCGGGGAGCAGTACTTC. Encoded protein: CASSQGTVPGEQYF.

This clonotype was seen a handful of times. The CDR3: CASSYPSRSYNEQFF. DNA of the CDR3: TGTGCCAGCAGTTACCCCTCCCGCTCCTACAATGAGCAGTTCTTC. V is TRBV6-5 and J is TRBJ2-1; D is unresolved. CDR3 length: 15 amino acids. Germline-derived CDR1 and CDR2 are MNHEY and SVGAGI. V shed 2 bases and J shed 0 bases, with 8 bases lying between them.

The chain is built from TRBV29-1 and TRBJ2-1; no firm D call. The CDR3 totals 16 residues. CDR1 is SQVTM, CDR2 ANQGSEA, per germline. The chain's CDR3 is CSALGRSGSSYNEQFF. In DNA form, the CDR3 reads TGCAGTGCACTCGGACGGAGTGGTAGCTCCTACAATGAGCAGTTCTTC.

This clonotype was picked up a small number of times. The genes are TRBV28 and TRBJ2-1; weak D call: TRBD1 (7 bases). The CDR3 runs to 16 residues. Germline loops: CDR1 MDHEN, CDR2 SYDVKM. Trimming took off 1 base at V and 6 bases at J, with 16 bases between the two ends. The CDR3 DNA reads as TGTGCCAGCAGTTTATCAGGGGGACTTCGGGCCAATGAGCAGTTCTTC. It codes for CASSLSGGLRANEQFF.

V usage is TRBV28 and J usage is TRBJ2-7; 7 bases match TRBD1. CDR1 and CDR2 from the germline V gene are MDHEN and SYDVKM. The CDR3 is 15 residues long. With V trimmed by 5 bases and J by 0 bases, 7 bases remained unmatched. The CDR3 loop reads CASSNGQAFSYEQYV. The CDR3 DNA reads TGTGCCAGCAGTAACGGACAGGCGTTCTCCTACGAGCAGTACGTC.

This clonotype appeared a few times. The gene calls are TRBV3-1 and TRBJ2-2; 8 bases line up with TRBD1. V shed 9 bases and J 5 bases; nucleotides not matched to a gene: 11. This CDR3 has 15 amino acids. The germline gives CDR1 LGHDT, CDR2 YNNKEL (reference sequence). CDR3 sequence (DNA): TGTGCCAGTGGGGACAGGCCTCCTTTGACCGGGGAGCTGTTTTTT. Amino acids: CASGDRPPLTGELFF.

At least ten counts were recorded for this clonotype. The rearrangement joins TRBV5-5 to TRBJ2-2; D perhaps matches TRBD1 (5 bases). The CDR3 runs to 15 residues. CDR1 and CDR2 from the germline V gene are SGHKS and YYEKEE (reference sequence). The ends were cut back, 4 bases at V and 7 bases at J, with 17 bases in the middle. CDR3 DNA: TGTGCCAGCAGCCCCTACGTAGGGGTCGGCGGGGAGCTGTTTTTT. It is translated as CASSPYVGVGGELFF.

This clonotype appeared a few times. The chain couples TRBV4-1 to TRBJ2-2; maybe TRBD2 (5 bases). Germline V gives CDR1 MGHRA, CDR2 YSYEKL. This CDR3 has 14 residues. V dropped 6 bases and J dropped 3 bases, with 11 bases sitting between them. The CDR3 here is CASRITGYTGELFF. CDR3 DNA: TGCGCCAGCAGGATAACGGGGTACACCGGGGAGCTGTTTTTT.

This sequence joins TRBV20-1 and TRBJ1-2; D is perhaps TRBD1 (5 bases). Trimming stripped 2 bases from V and 2 bases from J, with 6 bases between. Germline lookup yields CDR1 DFQATT and CDR2 SNEGSKA (reference sequence). There are 12 residues in the CDR3. The CDR3 spells CSARRGNYGYTF. CDR3 nucleotide sequence: TGCAGTGCTAGAAGGGGAAACTATGGCTACACCTTC.

This clonotype was recorded at least ten times. The chain employs TRBV6-5 and TRBJ2-7; 7 nucleotides align to TRBD2. CDR1 is MNHEY, CDR2 SVGAGI, per germline. Unmatched junction bases numbered 13, after V lost 1 base and J lost 7 bases. There are 16 residues in the CDR3. CDR3 in amino acids: CASSYFRLAGRGEQYF. The CDR3 nucleotides read TGTGCCAGCAGTTACTTTAGACTAGCAGGGAGGGGAGAGCAGTACTTC.

The chain carries TRBV6-2 or TRBV6-3 and TRBJ2-1, with D perhaps assigned TRBD1 or TRBD2 (5 bases each). This CDR3 is built from 15 residues. CDR1 is MNHEY and CDR2 is SVGEGT in the germline V gene. Trimming removed 7 bases from V and 5 bases from J, with 18 bases in between. In DNA, the CDR3 is TGTGCCAGCATCCCCGGGGCCTTCAGCGACAATGAGCAGTTCTTC. Protein: CASIPGAFSDNEQFF.

This clonotype was found a few times. The J gene is TRBJ1-2, the V gene TRBV6-5; unclear D gene. The length of the CDR3 is 17 residues. CDR1 and CDR2 from the germline V gene are MNHEY and SVGAGI. V lost 2 bases and J 0 bases, leaving 16 bases between the germline ends. The CDR3 nucleotides are TGTGCCAGCAGTTACGGGCAGCCGGAGATTACTAACTATGGCTACACCTTC. Its translation is CASSYGQPEITNYGYTF.

This clonotype was picked up a small number of times. The V and J genes are TRBV18 and TRBJ1-2; no clear D. This CDR3 spans 13 amino acids. The germline CDR1 and CDR2 sequences are KGHSH and LQKENI. Trimming stripped 3 bases from V and 5 bases from J, with 10 bases between. The CDR3 here is CASSPERDYGYTF. CDR3 nucleotides: TGTGCCAGCTCACCTGAACGGGATTATGGCTACACCTTC.

This clonotype was detected only a few times. V is TRBV7-9 and J is TRBJ2-7; D is perhaps TRBD2 (5 bases). The CDR3 length is 15 residues. The germline V gene has CDR1 SEHNR and CDR2 FQNEAQ (reference sequence). Trimming removed 1 base at V and 4 bases at J, with 14 bases between. CDR3 in DNA: TGTGCCAGCAGCTTAGTCGGGAACATCCGATACGAGCAGTACTTC. It codes for CASSLVGNIRYEQYF.

This clonotype was seen a handful of times. The chain is built from TRBV11-1 and TRBJ2-3; 11 bases are shared with TRBD2. This CDR3 is 19 amino acids long. CDR1 and CDR2 from the germline V gene are SGHAT and FQDESV (reference sequence). Trimming took 1 base from V and 2 from J; bases not matched to a gene: 11. For the CDR3, the DNA is TGTGCCAGCAGCTTAGGCATAGCGGGGGGGACAAGAACCACAGATACGCAGTATTTT. This codes for CASSLGIAGGTRTTDTQYF. The whole variable domain, filled in from reference TRBV11-1 and TRBJ2-3, reads EAEVAQSPRYKITEKSQAVAFWCDPISGHATLYWYRQILGQGPELLVQFQDESVVDDSQLPKDRFSAERLKGVDSTLKIQPAELGDSAMYLCASSLGIAGGTRTTDTQYFGPGTRLTVL.

There are many counts of this clonotype. V gene TRBV10-1 combines with J gene TRBJ2-7, with 9 bases that match TRBD1. CDR3 size: 15 residues. J was trimmed by 3 bases and V by 3 bases; bases with no gene match: 6. CDR1 WNHNN and CDR2 SYGVQD come from the germline V gene (reference sequence). The CDR3 coding sequence is TGCGCCAGCAGTGATGCGGGACAGGGAGACTACGAGCAGTACTTC. Its translation is CASSDAGQGDYEQYF.

This clonotype came up many times. The chain employs TRBV9 and TRBJ1-2; 7 bases line up with TRBD1. CDR1 and CDR2 from the germline V gene are SGDLS and YYNGEE. J lost 8 bases, V lost 0 bases, and 13 bases had no gene match. The CDR3 is 16 residues long. The DNA of the CDR3 is TGTGCCAGCAGCGTAGCTTCGAGAGGGGGCCCTTCAGGCTACACCTTC. Amino acid sequence: CASSVASRGGPSGYTF.

The sample holds many counts of this clonotype. This chain uses TRBV7-8 with TRBJ2-7, with no clear D. CDR1 is SGHVS and CDR2 is FQNEAQ in the germline V gene. The CDR3 spans 14 residues. V dropped 3 bases and J dropped 2 bases, with 11 bases sitting between them. The CDR3 region is CASSFATSAYEQYF. For the CDR3, the DNA is TGTGCCAGCAGCTTCGCCACATCCGCCTACGAGCAGTACTTC.

This clonotype was counted between two and nine times. The chain has TRBV19 and TRBJ1-1; the D is unclear. The CDR3 runs to 13 residues. Germline-derived CDR1 and CDR2 are LNHDA and SQIVND (reference sequence). Trimming pared 5 bases from V and 6 bases from J, leaving 13 bases between. The CDR3 is CASSQSVSAEAFF. The CDR3 nucleotides are TGTGCCAGTAGTCAGTCTGTGAGCGCTGAAGCTTTCTTT.

The rearrangement links TRBV7-2 to TRBJ2-7, with 7 bases that match TRBD1. V trimming: 5 bases; J trimming: 4 bases; junction bases outside the gene matches: 11. The CDR3 length is 15 residues. CDR1 SGHTA and CDR2 FQGNSA come from the germline V gene. Here the CDR3 reads CASSPDRVALYEQYF. The CDR3 DNA is TGTGCCAGCAGCCCAGACAGGGTAGCTCTGTACGAGCAGTACTTC. Looking up the rest from reference TRBV7-2 and TRBJ2-7 gives the full variable domain: GAGVSQSPSNKVTEKGKDVELRCDPISGHTALYWYRQSLGQGLEFLIYFQGNSAPDKSGLPSDRFSAERTGGSVSTLTIQRTQQEDSAVYLCASSPDRVALYEQYFGPGTRLTVT.

This clonotype was counted only a few times. V is TRBV5-6 and J is TRBJ1-1; tentatively, D is TRBD1 (5 bases). The CDR3 has 12 amino acids. CDR1 is SGHDT and CDR2 is YYEEEE in the germline V gene. Trimming stripped 7 bases from V and 3 bases from J, with 10 bases between. The CDR3 loop is CASSEGYTEAFF. The CDR3, as DNA: TGTGCCAGCTCGGAGGGGTACACTGAAGCTTTCTTT. Full variable domain (remainder filled in from reference TRBV5-6 and TRBJ1-1): DAGVTQSPTHLIKTRGQQVTLRCSPKSGHDTVSWYQQALGQGPQFIFQYYEEEERQRGNFPDRFSGHQFPNYSSELNVNALLLGDSALYLCASSEGYTEAFFGQGTRLTVV.

This clonotype was detected only a few times. The chain links TRBV27 to TRBJ1-1; no clear D. Trimming removed 3 bases at V and 4 bases at J, with 12 bases between. Germline assignment: CDR1 MNHEY and CDR2 SMNVEV (reference sequence). CDR3 length: 14 residues. CDR3 amino acids: CASSLREAATEAFF. The CDR3, as DNA: TGTGCCAGCAGTTTGAGGGAGGCAGCCACTGAAGCTTTCTTT.

The genes are TRBV18 and TRBJ2-3; D gene uncertain. The CDR3 is 15 residues long. Per the germline V gene, CDR1 is KGHSH and CDR2 is LQKENI. V was clipped by 5 bases and J by 1 base, with 13 bases between them. CDR3 sequence: CASSSRASGTDTQYF. In DNA form, the CDR3 reads TGTGCCAGCTCATCTCGGGCCAGTGGCACAGATACGCAGTATTTT. Variable domain in full (rest from reference TRBV18 and TRBJ2-3): NAGVMQNPRHLVRRRGQEARLRCSPMKGHSHVYWYRQLPEEGLKFMVYLQKENIIDESGMPKERFSAEFPKEGPSILRIQQVVRGDSAAYFCASSSRASGTDTQYFGPGTRLTVL.

The CDR3 coding sequence is TGTGCCAGCAGACGAACTTGGGGGGCAGAGACCCAGTACTTC. Amino acids: CASRRTWGAETQYF. This chain connects TRBV3-1 to TRBJ2-5, with D perhaps matching TRBD1 or TRBD2 (6 bases each). Per germline, CDR1 LGHDT and CDR2 YNNKEL (reference sequence). The CDR3 has 14 amino acids. Trimming cost V 6 bases and J 4 bases, with 15 bases left between them.

This clonotype was observed at least ten times. V gene TRBV7-3 combines with J gene TRBJ2-5; TRBD2 agrees at 11 bases. The junction had 3 bases not matched to a gene; V was cut back by 4 bases and J by 5 bases. The CDR3 spans 14 residues. The germline gives CDR1 SGHTA, CDR2 FQGTGA. CDR3 sequence reads: CASSSSSGGETQYF. Here the CDR3 DNA reads TGTGCCAGCAGCTCGTCTAGCGGGGGGGAGACCCAGTACTTC. Looking up the rest from reference TRBV7-3 and TRBJ2-5 gives the full variable domain: GAGVSQTPSNKVTEKGKYVELRCDPISGHTALYWYRQSLGQGPEFLIYFQGTGAADDSGLPNDRFFAVRPEGSVSTLKIQRTERGDSAVYLCASSSSSGGETQYFGPGTRLLVL.

The CDR3 reads CSARGSGASRDEQFF. For the CDR3, the DNA is TGCAGTGCTAGAGGATCCGGGGCCAGCCGCGATGAGCAGTTCTTC. The chain employs TRBV20-1 and TRBJ2-1, with D tentatively TRBD1 or TRBD2 (5 bases each). Trimming cost V 1 base and J 8 bases, with 18 bases left between them. The CDR3 extends over 15 amino acids. CDR1 DFQATT and CDR2 SNEGSKA come from the germline V gene (reference sequence).